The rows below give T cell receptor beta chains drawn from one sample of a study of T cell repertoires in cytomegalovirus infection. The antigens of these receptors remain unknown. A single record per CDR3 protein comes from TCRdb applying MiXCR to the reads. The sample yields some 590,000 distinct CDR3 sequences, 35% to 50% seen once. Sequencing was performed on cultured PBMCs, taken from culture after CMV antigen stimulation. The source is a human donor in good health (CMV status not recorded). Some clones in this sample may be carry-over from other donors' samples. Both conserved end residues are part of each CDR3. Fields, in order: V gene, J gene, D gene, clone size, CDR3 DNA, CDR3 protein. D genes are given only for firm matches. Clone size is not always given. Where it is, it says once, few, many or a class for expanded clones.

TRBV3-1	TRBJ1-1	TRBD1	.	TGTGCCAGCAGCCAAGCTCCGGGACAGAGGACCGCTTTCTTT	CASSQAPGQRTAFF
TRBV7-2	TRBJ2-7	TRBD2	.	TGTGCCAGCAGCTTAAGTAGCGGGGGGACCACCTACGAGCAGTACTTC	CASSLSSGGTTYEQYF
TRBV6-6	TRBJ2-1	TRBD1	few	TGTGCCAGCAGTTACTCTAGAGGGGGCGAGCAGTTCTTC	CASSYSRGGEQFF
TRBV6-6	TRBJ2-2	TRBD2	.	TGTGCCAGCAGTGTCCCGACTAGCGGGGCGAACACCGGGGAGCTGTTTTTT	CASSVPTSGANTGELFF
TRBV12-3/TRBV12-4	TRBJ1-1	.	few	TGTGCCAGCACCAGCCGGGTGAACACTGAAGCTTTCTTT	CASTSRVNTEAFF
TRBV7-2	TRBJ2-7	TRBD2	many	TGTGCCAGCAGCTGGAACCCCCCAGGACTAGCCTACGAGCAGTACTTC	CASSWNPPGLAYEQYF
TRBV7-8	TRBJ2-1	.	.	TGTGCCAGCAGCTTAGAGGCCGGTCCGGTCGTGGACAATGAGCAGTTCTTC	CASSLEAGPVVDNEQFF
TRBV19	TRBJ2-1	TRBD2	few	TGTGCCAGTAGAGCGGGATGGTCCTACAATGAGCAGTTCTTC	CASRAGWSYNEQFF
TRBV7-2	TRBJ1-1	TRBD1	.	TGTGCCAGCAGCTTTGGAGACAGGGGTAAAACTGAAGCTTTCTTT	CASSFGDRGKTEAFF
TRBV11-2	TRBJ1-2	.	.	TGTGCCAGCAGCTTAGTACCCAGCTATGGCTACACCTTC	CASSLVPSYGYTF
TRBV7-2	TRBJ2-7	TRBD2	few	TGTGCCAGCAGCTTGGGTCCGGCACCGGGACTAGCGGGAGGGACCTACGAGCAGTACTTC	CASSLGPAPGLAGGTYEQYF
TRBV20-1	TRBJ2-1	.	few	TGCAGTGCTTCCAGACCGAGTTCCTACAATGAGCAGTTCTTC	CSASRPSSYNEQFF
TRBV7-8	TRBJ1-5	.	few	TGTGCCAGCAGCCCAGACTTGGGCAGGGGTGAGCAGCCCCAGCATTTT	CASSPDLGRGEQPQHF
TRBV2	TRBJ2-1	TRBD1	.	TGTGCCAGCAGTTTGACAGGGGGCGTGGGCAATGAGCAGTTCTTC	CASSLTGGVGNEQFF
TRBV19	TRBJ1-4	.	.	TGTGCCAGTAGTACAAGGTTTTTAAGGACTAATGAAAAACTGTTTTTT	CASSTRFLRTNEKLFF
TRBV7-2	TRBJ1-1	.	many	TGTGCGGGGCCGGGCTTGGGCGGTACTGAAGCTTTCTTT	CAGPGLGGTEAFF
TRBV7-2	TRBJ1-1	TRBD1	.	TGTGCCAGCAGCTTTCGGCAGGGGGCTGAAGCTTTCTTT	CASSFRQGAEAFF
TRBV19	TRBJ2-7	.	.	TGTGCCAGTAGTATCCAGGGGAGGAACGAGCAGTACTTC	CASSIQGRNEQYF
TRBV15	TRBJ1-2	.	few	TGTGCCACCAGCAGATTCCCGGGACCCCCCTATGGCTACACCTTC	CATSRFPGPPYGYTF
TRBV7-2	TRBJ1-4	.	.	TGTGCCAGCAGCTTATACAATTGGAATGAAAAACTGTTTTTT	CASSLYNWNEKLFF
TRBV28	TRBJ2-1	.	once	TGTGCCAGCAGTTACAGGGTGGACAATGAGCAGTTCTTC	CASSYRVDNEQFF
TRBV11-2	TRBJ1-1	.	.	TGTGCCAGCAGCCCTAGTCCCCTCGAGGGCGCCACTGAAGCTTTCTTT	CASSPSPLEGATEAFF
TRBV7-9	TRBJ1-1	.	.	TGTGCCAGCACCCCCGGGGGGGGGACTGAAGCTTTCTTT	CASTPGGGTEAFF
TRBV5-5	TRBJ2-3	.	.	TGTGCCAGCAGCTTGGAGGTATTCACAGATACGCAGTATTTT	CASSLEVFTDTQYF
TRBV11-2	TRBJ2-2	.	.	TGTGCCAGCATCCCCCAGGCCCGTGGGAACACCGGGGAGCTGTTTTTT	CASIPQARGNTGELFF
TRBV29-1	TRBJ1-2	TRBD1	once	TGCAGCGTTAGAGGAACAGGGGGGGCAGCTAACTATGGCTACACCTTC	CSVRGTGGAANYGYTF
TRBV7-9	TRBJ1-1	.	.	TGTGCCAGCAGCCCACCGGCAGGGTTGGGGACTGAAGCTTTCTTT	CASSPPAGLGTEAFF
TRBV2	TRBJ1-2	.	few	TGTGCCAGCATTCCTGTCCCGGCGGGGGGCTACACCTTC	CASIPVPAGGYTF
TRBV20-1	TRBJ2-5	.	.	TGCAGTGCTCCGTTCGGACCGTGGGTTAAAGAGACCCAGTACTTC	CSAPFGPWVKETQYF
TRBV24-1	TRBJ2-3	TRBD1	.	TGTGCCACCAGTACCACCATGGACAGGAGAACTAGCACAGATACGCAGTATTTT	CATSTTMDRRTSTDTQYF
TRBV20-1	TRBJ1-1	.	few	TGCAGTGCTAGAGATTGGCCCCGGCAGGCTGAAGCTTTCTTT	CSARDWPRQAEAFF
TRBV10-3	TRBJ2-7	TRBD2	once	TGTGCATCTCGCGGACTAGCGGGAACGAGGAGCTCCTACGAGCAGTACTTC	CASRGLAGTRSSYEQYF
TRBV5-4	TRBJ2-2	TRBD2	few	TGTGCCAGCAGCTTGGGGACTAGCCGTGGGACCGGGGAGCTGTTTTTT	CASSLGTSRGTGELFF
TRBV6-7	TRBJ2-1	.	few	TGTGCCAGCAGTTACTCGATAGGCCCCGGCGATGAGCAGTTCTTC	CASSYSIGPGDEQFF
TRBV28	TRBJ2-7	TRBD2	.	TGTGCCAGCAGGCAGTACCCGGGGGGCGAGCAGTACTTC	CASRQYPGGEQYF
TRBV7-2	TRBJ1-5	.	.	TGTGCCAGCAGCCCAGGGTTGGGTCGTGACCAGCCCCAGCATTTT	CASSPGLGRDQPQHF
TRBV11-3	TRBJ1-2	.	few	TGTGCCAGCAGCGCCGACCCGGGTTTCGGCTACACCTTC	CASSADPGFGYTF
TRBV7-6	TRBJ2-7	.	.	TGTGCCAGCAGCTTGGGCTACTCCTCTGGGGAGCAGTACTTC	CASSLGYSSGEQYF
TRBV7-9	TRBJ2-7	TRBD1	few	TGTGCCAGCAGCTTCACAGGGGAAGGCGAGCAGTACTTC	CASSFTGEGEQYF
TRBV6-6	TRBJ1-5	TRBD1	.	TGTGCCAGCAGTGGGATACAGGGGATCGGGGATCAGCCCCAGCATTTT	CASSGIQGIGDQPQHF
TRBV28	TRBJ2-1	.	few	TGTGCCAGCAGTTTAGACAATGGGATAGCCTACAATGAGCAGTTCTTC	CASSLDNGIAYNEQFF
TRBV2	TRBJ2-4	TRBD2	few	TGTGCCAGCAGTCCCTTAGCGGGAGAGACCAAAAACATTCAGTACTTC	CASSPLAGETKNIQYF
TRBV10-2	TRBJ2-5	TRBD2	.	TGCGCCAGCAGTGAGTGGGCTAGCGGCCAAGAGACCCAGTACTTC	CASSEWASGQETQYF
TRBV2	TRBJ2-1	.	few	TGTGCCAGCAAAAAGGGGGAGGGGACCTTAAAGAGGCAGTTCTTC	CASKKGEGTLKRQFF
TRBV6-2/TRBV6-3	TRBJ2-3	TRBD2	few	TGTGCCAGCAGTTACCTAAGAACTTGGACTAGCGGAAGGGATACGCAGTATTTT	CASSYLRTWTSGRDTQYF
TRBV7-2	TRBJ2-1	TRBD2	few	TGTGCCAGCAGCTTAGCTCCTCCTAGCGGGAGGATGGGAGAGCAGTTCTTC	CASSLAPPSGRMGEQFF
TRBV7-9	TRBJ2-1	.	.	TGTGCCAGCAGCTTGGGGGACAACTACAATGAGCAGTTCTTC	CASSLGDNYNEQFF
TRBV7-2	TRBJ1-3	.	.	TGTGCCAGCAGCTTAGAGGGGGGCTACACCATATATTTT	CASSLEGGYTIYF
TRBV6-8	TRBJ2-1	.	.	TGTGCCAGCAGTTACGGGGGCTACAATGAGCAGTTCTTC	CASSYGGYNEQFF
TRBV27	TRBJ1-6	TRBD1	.	TGTGCCAGCAGTTTAATGCCAACAGGGGACTCACCCCTCCACTTT	CASSLMPTGDSPLHF
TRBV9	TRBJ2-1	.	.	TGTGCCAGCAGCGTAGCTCCCAGGCACAATGAGCAGTTCTTC	CASSVAPRHNEQFF
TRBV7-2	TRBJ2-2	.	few	TGTGCCAGCAGCCCAAAAGGGGTCGGGACCGGGGAGCTGTTTTTT	CASSPKGVGTGELFF
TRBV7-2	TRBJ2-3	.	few	TGTGCCAGCAGCTTAGGGCCTCCTGATACGCAGTATTTT	CASSLGPPDTQYF
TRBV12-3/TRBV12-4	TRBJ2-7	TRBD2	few	TGTGCCAGCAATCCTAGCGGGAGCGGTATTTACGAGCAGTACTTC	CASNPSGSGIYEQYF
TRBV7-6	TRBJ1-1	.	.	TGTGCCAGCAGTCCTGGGGGGGGGCAGCTTGGGACTGAAGCTTTCTTT	CASSPGGGQLGTEAFF
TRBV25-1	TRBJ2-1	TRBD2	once	TGTGCCAGCAGTGAATATTTTTTTGGACTAGCGGGAGTTGGTGAGCAGTTCTTC	CASSEYFFGLAGVGEQFF
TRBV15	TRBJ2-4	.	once	TGTGCCACCGGCACCGGAGGGCTAGCCAAAAACATTCAGTACTTC	CATGTGGLAKNIQYF